A selection of T cell receptor beta chains follows, all from one sample in a study of PD-L1 blockade in urothelial cancer. Libraries were prepared by immunoSEQ multiplex PCR; TCRdb keeps only in-frame clonotypes and omits some of them. The table lists 40,000 to 45,000 clones, around 82% of them singletons. Sequences were derived from PBMCs, sampled around atezolizumab (anti-PD-L1) treatment. The receptors originated from a man aged 60 to 75 with urothelial cancer. CDR3s include the opening cysteine and the closing phenylalanine or tryptophan.

V,J,CDR3
TRBV5-6,TRBJ1-1,CASSPTRRERGNTEAFF
TRBV28,TRBJ2-7,CASSLTGTRDEQYF
TRBV7-2,TRBJ2-7,CASSFFPGGGQYF
TRBV5-6,TRBJ1-2,CASSLSGGQWNYGYTF
TRBV5-1,TRBJ1-1,CASSFEGQGMGTEAFF
TRBV28,TRBJ2-1,CASSLTATGDEQFF
TRBV7-9,TRBJ1-1,CADREGSDTEAFF
TRBV28,TRBJ1-2,CASSPTGVNNYGYTF
TRBV6-1,TRBJ2-2,CASKILGELFF
TRBV27,TRBJ2-3,CASSPGPIVAGEITDTQYF
TRBV29-1,TRBJ2-1,CSVARREQSISHYYNEQFF
TRBV5-1,TRBJ2-6,CASSLELSGANVLTF
TRBV29-1,TRBJ2-7,CSVGGAGGRDEQYF
TRBV19,TRBJ1-1,CASSPNRDTNTEAFF
TRBV11-1,TRBJ2-1,CASSLLYSGGYNEQFF
TRBV7-9,TRBJ1-2,CASSPQGAGSGYGYTF
TRBV28,TRBJ1-1,CASSFREAFF
TRBV5-6,TRBJ2-7,CASSLEGVSARYEQYF
TRBV19,TRBJ1-5,CASSVSLNQPQHF
TRBV2,TRBJ2-7,CASMTDPSYEQYF
TRBV11-2,TRBJ1-2,CASSLNSGQAGGYTF
TRBV7-2,TRBJ2-5,CASSRTGGAYETQYF
TRBV30,TRBJ1-2,CAWSHSESYGYTF
TRBV7-7,TRBJ2-1,CASSSATGPNNEQFF
TRBV19,TRBJ1-2,CASKGQGEYGYTF
TRBV6-4,TRBJ2-5,CASSDPLCKRGVQETQYF
TRBV29-1,TRBJ1-2,CSVLSTGPGYTF
TRBV19,TRBJ1-4,CASSIRTLSTNEKLFF
TRBV19,TRBJ2-3,CASNLDRESTDTQYF
TRBV7-8,TRBJ1-4,CASSLVGTGSEKLFF
TRBV7-9,TRBJ2-2,CASSLTGANTGELFF
TRBV30,TRBJ2-3,CAWSVLGRFFTDTQYF
TRBV19,TRBJ2-7,CASSIARRDRGSYEQYF
TRBV6-1,TRBJ2-4,CASSARTGEDKNIQYF
TRBV11-2,TRBJ1-1,CASRTPGQGARTEAFF
TRBV19,TRBJ2-2,CASTSSHTGVGTGELFF
TRBV6-1,TRBJ1-4,CATSRGVNEKLFF
TRBV18,TRBJ2-5,CASSPLWGAAETQYF
TRBV4-1,TRBJ1-5,CASSQDRGEGGNQPQHF
TRBV6-4,TRBJ2-5,CASSDRTSGGQETQYF
TRBV10-1,TRBJ1-1,CASREDRATEAFF
TRBV7-2,TRBJ2-1,CASSLVTGPSYNEQFF
TRBV27,TRBJ2-7,CASRRWGGSEQYF
TRBV18,TRBJ2-3,CASSPTLGGGTDTQYF
TRBV28,TRBJ2-5,CASSRQGVVGTQYF
TRBV5-6,TRBJ1-2,CASSLAGRGSVDGYTF
TRBV28,TRBJ1-3,CASRGDGNTIYF
TRBV7-2,TRBJ2-3,CASRLPGGPESDTQYF
TRBV6-4,TRBJ2-7,CASSAWTAESYEQYF
TRBV5-1,TRBJ1-1,CASSLDGGMNTEAFF
TRBV11-3,TRBJ2-5,CASSLTREETQYF
TRBV18,TRBJ2-5,CASSPDRGETQYF
TRBV7-3,TRBJ1-2,CASSLFYGQGIPFYGYTF
TRBV5-6,TRBJ1-2,CASSLGQGRTGYTF
TRBV19,TRBJ2-7,CASSIFGRRAEQYF